This TCR beta chain was captured in a study of early T cells in non-severe SARS-CoV-2 infection. One entry per CDR3 protein, called by TCRdb with MiXCR from the 5' RACE reads. The sample lists under 85,000 distinct CDR3 sequences; roughly 11% were seen once. This clonotype showed up just a few times. The V end was cut by 10 bases, the J end by 0 bases, with 13 bases between. The germline V gene has CDR1 ENHRY and CDR2 SYGVKD. This CDR3 region has 14 residues. The sequence was collected from an adult who was a healthcare worker with PCR-confirmed SARS-CoV-2 infection or an uninfected control (not recorded which). The chain links TRBV10-3 to TRBJ2-4; a possible D gene is TRBD1 (5 bases). Material: whole blood, obtained at baseline. The CDR3 DNA follows: TGTGCCACCGGGCCTCAGGGAGCCAAAAACATTCAGTACTTC. Its protein product is CATGPQGAKNIQYF.